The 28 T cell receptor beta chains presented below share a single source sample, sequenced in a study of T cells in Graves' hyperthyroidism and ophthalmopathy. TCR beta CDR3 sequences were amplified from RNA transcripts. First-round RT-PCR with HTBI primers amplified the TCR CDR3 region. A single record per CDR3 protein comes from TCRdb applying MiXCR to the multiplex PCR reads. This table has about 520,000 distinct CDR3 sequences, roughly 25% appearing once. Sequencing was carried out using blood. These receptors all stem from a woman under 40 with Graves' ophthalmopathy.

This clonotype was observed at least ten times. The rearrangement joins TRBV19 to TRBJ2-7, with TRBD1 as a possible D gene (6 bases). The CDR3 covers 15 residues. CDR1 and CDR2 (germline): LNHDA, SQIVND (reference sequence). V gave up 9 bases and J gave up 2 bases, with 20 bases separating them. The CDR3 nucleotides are TGTGCCAGCTCTCCGAGGACAGCCTTAGCCTACGAGCAGTACTTC. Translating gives CASSPRTALAYEQYF.

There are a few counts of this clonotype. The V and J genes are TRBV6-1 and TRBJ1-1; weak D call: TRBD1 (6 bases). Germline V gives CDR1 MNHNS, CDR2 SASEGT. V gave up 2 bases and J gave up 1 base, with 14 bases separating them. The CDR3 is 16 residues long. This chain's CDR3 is CASSEQPGQTNTEAFF. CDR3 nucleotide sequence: TGTGCCAGCAGTGAACAACCGGGACAAACGAACACTGAAGCTTTCTTT.

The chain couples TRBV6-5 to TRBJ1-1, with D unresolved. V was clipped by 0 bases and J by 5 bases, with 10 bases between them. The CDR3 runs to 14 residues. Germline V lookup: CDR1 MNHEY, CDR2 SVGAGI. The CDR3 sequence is CASSYSGKRTEAFF. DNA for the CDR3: TGTGCCAGCAGTTACTCGGGCAAAAGGACTGAAGCTTTCTTT.

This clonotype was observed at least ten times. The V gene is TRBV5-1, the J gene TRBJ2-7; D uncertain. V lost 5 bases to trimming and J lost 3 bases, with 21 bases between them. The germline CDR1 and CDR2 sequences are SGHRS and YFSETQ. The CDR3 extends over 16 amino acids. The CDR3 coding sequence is TGCGCCAGCAGTATCCATCCCACGGATCTTGACTACGAGCAGTACTTC. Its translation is CASSIHPTDLDYEQYF.

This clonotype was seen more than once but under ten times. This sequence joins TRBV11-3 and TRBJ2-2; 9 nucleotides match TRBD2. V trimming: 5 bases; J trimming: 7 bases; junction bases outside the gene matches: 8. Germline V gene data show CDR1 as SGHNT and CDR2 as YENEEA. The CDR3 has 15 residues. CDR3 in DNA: TGTGCCAGCAGCCCGGGACTAGCAGTTTACGGGGAGCTGTTTTTT. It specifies CASSPGLAVYGELFF.

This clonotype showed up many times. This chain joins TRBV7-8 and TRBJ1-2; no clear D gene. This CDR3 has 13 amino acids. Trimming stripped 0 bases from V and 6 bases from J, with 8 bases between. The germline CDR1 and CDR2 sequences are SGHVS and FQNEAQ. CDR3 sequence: CASSLAPRNGYTF. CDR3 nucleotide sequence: TGTGCCAGCAGCTTAGCGCCACGGAATGGCTACACCTTC.

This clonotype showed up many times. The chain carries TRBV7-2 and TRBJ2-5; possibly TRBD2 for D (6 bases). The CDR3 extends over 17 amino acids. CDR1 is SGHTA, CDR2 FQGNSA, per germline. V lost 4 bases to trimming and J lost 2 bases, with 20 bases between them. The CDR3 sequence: CASSSPPGRLAQETQYF. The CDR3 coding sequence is TGTGCCAGCAGCTCCCCCCCGGGGAGGCTAGCGCAAGAGACCCAGTACTTC.

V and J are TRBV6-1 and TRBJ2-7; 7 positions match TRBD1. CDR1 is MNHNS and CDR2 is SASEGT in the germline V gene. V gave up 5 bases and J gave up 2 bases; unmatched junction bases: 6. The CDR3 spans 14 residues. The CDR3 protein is CASSKGALTYEQYF. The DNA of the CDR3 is TGTGCCAGCAGTAAGGGGGCGCTCACCTACGAGCAGTACTTC.

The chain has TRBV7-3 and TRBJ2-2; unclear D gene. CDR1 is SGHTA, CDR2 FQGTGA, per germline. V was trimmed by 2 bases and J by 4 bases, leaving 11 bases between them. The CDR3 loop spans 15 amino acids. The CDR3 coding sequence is TGTGCCAGCAGCTTATCTGGGTCGGGCACCGGGGAGCTGTTTTTT. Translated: CASSLSGSGTGELFF.

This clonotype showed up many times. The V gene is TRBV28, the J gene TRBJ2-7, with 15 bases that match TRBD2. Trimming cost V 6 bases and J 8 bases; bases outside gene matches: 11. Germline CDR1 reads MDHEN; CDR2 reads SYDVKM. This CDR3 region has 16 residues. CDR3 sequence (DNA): TGTGCCAGCAGGAATGGACTAGCGGGGGGGTCCCGCCAGCAGTACTTC. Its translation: CASRNGLAGGSRQQYF.

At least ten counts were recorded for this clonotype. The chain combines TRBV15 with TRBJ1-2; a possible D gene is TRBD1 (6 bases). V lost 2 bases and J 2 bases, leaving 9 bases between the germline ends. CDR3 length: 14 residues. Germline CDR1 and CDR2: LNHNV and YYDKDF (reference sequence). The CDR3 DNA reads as TGTGCCACCAGCAGACAAGGGGGGAACTATGGCTACACCTTC. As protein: CATSRQGGNYGYTF.

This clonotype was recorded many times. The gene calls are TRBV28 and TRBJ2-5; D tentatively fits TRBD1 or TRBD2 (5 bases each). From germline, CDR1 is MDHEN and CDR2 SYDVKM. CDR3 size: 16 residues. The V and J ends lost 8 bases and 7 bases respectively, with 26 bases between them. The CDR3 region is CASLQTQGVAGGTQYF. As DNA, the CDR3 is TGTGCCAGCTTACAGACTCAGGGAGTGGCTGGGGGGACCCAGTACTTC.

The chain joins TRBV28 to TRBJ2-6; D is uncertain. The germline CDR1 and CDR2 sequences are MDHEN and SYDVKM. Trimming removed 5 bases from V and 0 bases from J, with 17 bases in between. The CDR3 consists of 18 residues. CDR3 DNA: TGTGCCAGCAGTCCCCCTCAAATTGTGAACTCTGGGGCCAACGTCCTGACTTTC. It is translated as CASSPPQIVNSGANVLTF.

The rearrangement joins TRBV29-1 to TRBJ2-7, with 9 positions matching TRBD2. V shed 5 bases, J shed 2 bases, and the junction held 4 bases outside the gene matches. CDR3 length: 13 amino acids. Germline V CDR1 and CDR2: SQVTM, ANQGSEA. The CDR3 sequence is CSVSSGTAYEQYF. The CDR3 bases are TGCAGCGTTTCTAGCGGGACCGCCTACGAGCAGTACTTC.

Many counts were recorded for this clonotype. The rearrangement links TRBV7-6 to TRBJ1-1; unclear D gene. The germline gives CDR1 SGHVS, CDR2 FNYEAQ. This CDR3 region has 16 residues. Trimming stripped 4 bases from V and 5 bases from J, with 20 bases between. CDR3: CASSSPAGSGRTEAFF. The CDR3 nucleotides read TGTGCCAGCAGCTCGCCGGCAGGCTCTGGGCGGACTGAAGCTTTCTTT.

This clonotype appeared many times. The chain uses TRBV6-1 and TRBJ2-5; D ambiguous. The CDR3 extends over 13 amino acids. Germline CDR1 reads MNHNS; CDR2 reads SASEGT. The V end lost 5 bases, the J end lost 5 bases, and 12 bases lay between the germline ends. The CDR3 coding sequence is TGTGCCAGCAGTAAAACGATTCGGGAGACCCAGTACTTC. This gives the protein CASSKTIRETQYF.

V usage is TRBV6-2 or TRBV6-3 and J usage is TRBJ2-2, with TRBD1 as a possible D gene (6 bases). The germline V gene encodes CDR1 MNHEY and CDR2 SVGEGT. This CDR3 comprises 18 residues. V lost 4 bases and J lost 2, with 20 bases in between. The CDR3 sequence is CASSWTDKTRYNTGELFF. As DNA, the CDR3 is TGTGCCAGCAGTTGGACAGACAAAACCCGTTATAACACCGGGGAGCTGTTTTTT.

The CDR3 loop is CSASSGLKAGEQYF. CDR3 sequence (DNA): TGCAGTGCTAGTTCAGGGCTTAAAGCGGGGGAGCAGTACTTC. The V and J genes are TRBV20-1 and TRBJ2-7; 7 bases are shared with TRBD2. The V gene end was trimmed by 3 bases and the J gene end by 7 bases; junction bases not matched to a gene: 12. Per germline, CDR1 DFQATT and CDR2 SNEGSKA (reference sequence). This CDR3 is 14 amino acids long.

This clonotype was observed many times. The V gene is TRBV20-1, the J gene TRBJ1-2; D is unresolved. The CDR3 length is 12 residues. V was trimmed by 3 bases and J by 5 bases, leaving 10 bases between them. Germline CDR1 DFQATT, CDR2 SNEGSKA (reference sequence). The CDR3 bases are TGCAGTGCTAGTATACCGGGTTATGGCTACACCTTC. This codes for CSASIPGYGYTF.

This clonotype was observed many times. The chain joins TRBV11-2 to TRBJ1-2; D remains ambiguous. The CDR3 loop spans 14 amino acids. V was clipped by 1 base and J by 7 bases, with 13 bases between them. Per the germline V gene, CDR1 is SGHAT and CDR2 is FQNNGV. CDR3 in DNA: TGTGCCAGCAGCTTAGTGCGCGGGGATGGTGGCTACACCTTC. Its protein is CASSLVRGDGGYTF.

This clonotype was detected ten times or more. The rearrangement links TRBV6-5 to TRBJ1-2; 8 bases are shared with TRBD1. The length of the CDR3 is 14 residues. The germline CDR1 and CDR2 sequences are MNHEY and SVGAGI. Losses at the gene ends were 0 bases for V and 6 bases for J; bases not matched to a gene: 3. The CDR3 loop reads CASSYSGTGNGYTF. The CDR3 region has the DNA TGTGCCAGCAGTTACTCTGGGACAGGCAATGGCTACACCTTC.

The CDR3 sequence is CASSERGGSLFGANVLTF. The CDR3 nucleotides read TGTGCCAGCAGCGAAAGGGGAGGGTCCCTTTTTGGGGCCAACGTCCTGACTTTC. V gene TRBV11-2 combines with J gene TRBJ2-6; 7 bases map to TRBD2. This CDR3 spans 18 amino acids. V was clipped by 5 bases and J by 3 bases; unmatched bases: 13. The germline CDR1 and CDR2 sequences are SGHAT and FQNNGV.

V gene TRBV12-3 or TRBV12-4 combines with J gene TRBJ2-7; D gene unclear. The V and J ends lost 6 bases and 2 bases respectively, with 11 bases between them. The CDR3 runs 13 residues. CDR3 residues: CASSVQETYEQYF. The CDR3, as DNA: TGTGCCAGCAGCGTCCAGGAGACCTACGAGCAGTACTTC.

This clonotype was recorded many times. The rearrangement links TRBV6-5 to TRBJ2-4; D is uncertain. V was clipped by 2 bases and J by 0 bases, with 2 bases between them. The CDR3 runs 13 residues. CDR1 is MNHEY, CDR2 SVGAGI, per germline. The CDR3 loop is CASSYLAKNIQYF. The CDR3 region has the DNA TGTGCCAGCAGTTACCTAGCCAAAAACATTCAGTACTTC.

This chain's CDR3 is CASSLAGQGGNTIYF. For the CDR3, the DNA is TGCGCCAGCAGCTTGGCCGGGCAGGGTGGAAACACCATATATTTT. The chain carries TRBV5-1 and TRBJ1-3; TRBD1 is a possible D gene (5 bases). Trimming took off 0 bases at V and 3 bases at J, with 10 bases between the two ends. The CDR3 extends over 15 amino acids. Germline V gives CDR1 SGHRS, CDR2 YFSETQ.

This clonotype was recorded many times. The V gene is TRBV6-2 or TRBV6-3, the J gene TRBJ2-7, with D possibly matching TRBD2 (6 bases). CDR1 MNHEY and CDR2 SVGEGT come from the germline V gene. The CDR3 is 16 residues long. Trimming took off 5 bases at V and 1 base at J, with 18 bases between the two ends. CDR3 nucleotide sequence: TGTGCCAGCAGTCTCTTTAGCGGCGGCCTTTCCTACGAGCAGTACTTC. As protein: CASSLFSGGLSYEQYF.

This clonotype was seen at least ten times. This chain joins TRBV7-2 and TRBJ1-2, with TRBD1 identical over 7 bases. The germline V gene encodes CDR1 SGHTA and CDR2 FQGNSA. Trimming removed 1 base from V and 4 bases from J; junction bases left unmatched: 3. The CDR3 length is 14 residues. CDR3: CASSLGTGIYGYTF. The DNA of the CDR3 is TGTGCCAGCAGCTTAGGGACAGGAATCTATGGCTACACCTTC.

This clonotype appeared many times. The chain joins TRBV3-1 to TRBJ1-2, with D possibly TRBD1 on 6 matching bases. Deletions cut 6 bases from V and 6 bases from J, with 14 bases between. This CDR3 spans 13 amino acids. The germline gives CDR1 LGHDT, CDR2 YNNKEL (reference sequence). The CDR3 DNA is TGTGCCAGCAGGCGCGAGGGGGAGGATGGCTACACCTTC. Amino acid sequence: CASRREGEDGYTF.